The next 18 T cell receptor beta chains were all read from a single sample in a study of cytomegalovirus exposure and HLA in healthy donors. With 60 Vbeta and 13 Jbeta primers, the PCR was carried out. Sequenced by immunoSEQ multiplex PCR; TCRdb stores in-frame clones only, minus some. The table lists about 90,000 clones, less than 85% of them singletons. Source material: PBMCs. Receptors were obtained from a man younger than 35 in good health and CMV-seronegative.

Comment on this clone: Other DNA sequences in the sample encode the same CDR3. This chain connects TRBV5-1 to TRBJ2-2; TRBD2 matches at 7 bases. V gave up 0 bases and J gave up 0 bases; unmatched junction bases: 2. The germline V gene encodes CDR1 SGHRS and CDR2 YFSETQ. The length of the CDR3 is 16 residues. The DNA of the CDR3 is TGCGCCAGCAGCTTGGCGGGAGGAACGAACACCGGGGAGCTGTTTTTT. Its translation: CASSLAGGTNTGELFF.

The chain uses TRBV2 and TRBJ2-3; TRBD2 agrees at 7 bases. Per germline, CDR1 SNHLY and CDR2 FYNNEI. V lost 0 bases and J lost 1; bases outside the gene matches: 4. CDR3 size: 16 residues. The CDR3 here is CASSEASGYGTDTQYF. In nucleotides, the CDR3 is TGTGCCAGCAGTGAAGCTAGCGGGTATGGCACAGATACGCAGTATTTT.

The chain links TRBV28 to TRBJ1-4, with 9 nucleotides matching TRBD1. V shed 2 bases, J shed 8 bases, and the junction held 6 bases outside the gene matches. The CDR3 length is 15 residues. Germline CDR1 MDHEN, CDR2 SYDVKM. The CDR3 nucleotides read TGTGCCAGCAGTTTAGTGACAGGGGGAAAAGAAAAACTGTTTTTT. It specifies CASSLVTGGKEKLFF. Filled out from reference TRBV28 and TRBJ1-4, the complete variable domain reads DVKVTQSSRYLVKRTGEKVFLECVQDMDHENMFWYRQDPGLGLRLIYFSYDVKMKEKGDIPEGYSVSREKKERFSLILESASTNQTSMYLCASSLVTGGKEKLFFGSGTQLSVL.

The chain combines TRBV15 with TRBJ2-7; TRBD1 matches at 7 bases. Germline values: CDR1 LNHNV, CDR2 YYDKDF (reference sequence). This CDR3 has 16 residues. The V segment lost 0 bases and the J segment 4 bases; nucleotides outside the gene matches: 9. CDR3 amino acids: CATSRDLPGQSYEQYF. CDR3 nucleotide sequence: TGTGCCACCAGCAGAGATCTCCCGGGACAGTCGTACGAGCAGTACTTC.

This chain uses TRBV5-6 with TRBJ1-2; D is undetermined. The germline V and J ends were trimmed by 2 bases and 0 bases, with 5 bases remaining between them. This CDR3 is built from 13 residues. CDR1 SGHDT and CDR2 YYEEEE come from the germline V gene. CDR3 bases: TGTGCCAGCAGCTTAGCGGCTAACTATGGCTACACCTTC. Protein: CASSLAANYGYTF.

This clone was found once. J is TRBJ2-1 and V is TRBV29-1; 8 bases align to TRBD1. There are 16 residues in the CDR3. The V gene's germline CDR1 is SQVTM and CDR2 ANQGSEA. V was clipped by 1 base and J by 3 bases; unmatched bases: 8. The CDR3 coding sequence is TGCAGCGTTGAAGGCACACAGGGGGATTACTACAATGAGCAGTTCTTC. It codes for CSVEGTQGDYYNEQFF.

The chain carries TRBV6-1 and TRBJ2-7, with no clear D. CDR3 size: 13 residues. From germline, CDR1 is MNHNS and CDR2 SASEGT. The V and J ends lost 2 bases and 3 bases respectively, with 8 bases between them. CDR3 in amino acids: CASSESISYEQYF. In DNA form, the CDR3 reads TGTGCCAGCAGTGAATCGATTAGCTACGAGCAGTACTTC.

The gene calls are TRBV29-1 and TRBJ2-2; perhaps TRBD1 as D (6 bases). The CDR3 is made up of 14 amino acids. The germline V gene encodes CDR1 SQVTM and CDR2 ANQGSEA. Deletions cut 6 bases from V and 7 bases from J, with 18 bases between. CDR3 residues: CSVSGTIKFGELFF. CDR3 DNA sequence: TGCAGCGTGAGTGGGACAATCAAGTTCGGGGAGCTGTTTTTT.

This chain connects TRBV4-3 to TRBJ2-1; TRBD1 matches at 10 bases. This CDR3 is 16 amino acids long. The germline CDR1 and CDR2 sequences are LGHNA and YSLEER. With 0 bases clipped from V and 4 bases from J, the junction kept 3 bases outside the gene matches. The CDR3 protein is CASSQETGGLYNEQFF. In DNA form, the CDR3 reads TGCGCCAGCAGCCAAGAGACAGGGGGCTTGTACAATGAGCAGTTCTTC.

The CDR3: CASSPRLAGVNEQFF. CDR3 nucleotides: TGTGCCAGCAGCCCCAGACTAGCGGGAGTGAATGAGCAGTTCTTC. The rearrangement links TRBV7-9 to TRBJ2-1, with 12 bases fitting TRBD2. With 5 bases clipped from V and 7 bases from J, the junction kept 6 bases outside the gene matches. CDR1 is SEHNR and CDR2 is FQNEAQ in the germline V gene (reference sequence). The CDR3 is 15 residues long.

This clone was observed a handful of times. The V call is TRBV10-2, the J call TRBJ1-1; possible D gene TRBD1, 6 bases. Germline V gene sequence: CDR1 WSHSY, CDR2 SAAADI. Trimming took off 6 bases at V and 0 bases at J, with 14 bases between the two ends. CDR3 size: 15 residues. The CDR3 region is CASRRTDAVNTEAFF. Here the CDR3 DNA reads TGCGCCAGCAGACGGACAGATGCCGTGAACACTGAAGCTTTCTTT.

This sequence joins TRBV2 and TRBJ2-7; perhaps TRBD1 as D (6 bases). V was cut by 8 bases and J by 6 bases, with 8 bases left in between. The CDR3 loop spans 10 amino acids. Germline loops: CDR1 SNHLY, CDR2 FYNNEI. CDR3 residues: CASGGREQYF. In nucleotides, the CDR3 is TGTGCCAGCGGGGGCCGCGAGCAGTACTTC.

The sample holds one count of this clone. The V call is TRBV9, the J call TRBJ2-7, with D tentatively TRBD1 (5 bases). The CDR3 sequence is 15 residues long. Germline V CDR1 and CDR2: SGDLS, YYNGEE. V lost 0 bases and J lost 0, with 10 bases in between. DNA of the CDR3: TGTGCCAGCAGCGTAGTTGACGACAGCTCCTACGAGCAGTACTTC. It codes for CASSVVDDSSYEQYF. Variable domain in full (rest from reference TRBV9 and TRBJ2-7): DSGVTQTPKHLITATGQRVTLRCSPRSGDLSVYWYQQSLDQGLQFLIQYYNGEERAKGNILERFSAQQFPDLHSELNLSSLELGDSALYFCASSVVDDSSYEQYFGPGTRLTVT.

The rearrangement uses TRBV5-3 and TRBJ2-3; 7 bases fit TRBD1. TRBV5-3 is an open reading frame whose function is uncertain. With 1 base clipped from V and 2 bases from J, the junction kept 7 bases outside the gene matches. This CDR3 spans 16 amino acids. In nucleotides, the CDR3 is TGTGCCAGAAGCTTGAAACAGGGGCGCTTCACAGATACGCAGTATTTT. Its protein product is CARSLKQGRFTDTQYF.

There are a few counts of this clone. The CDR3: CASSLSLMAGNTGELFF. The CDR3 coding sequence is TGTGCCAGCAGCTTAAGCCTGATGGCGGGGAACACCGGGGAGCTGTTTTTT. The chain couples TRBV7-2 to TRBJ2-2, with D maybe TRBD2 (5 bases). Germline V gives CDR1 SGHTA, CDR2 FQGNSA. The CDR3 sequence is 17 residues long. V was trimmed by 2 bases and J by 1 base, leaving 14 bases between them.

The chain couples TRBV29-1 to TRBJ1-3; a weak D match, TRBD1 (6 bases). The germline CDR1 and CDR2 sequences are SQVTM and ANQGSEA. V was shortened by 7 bases and J by 0 bases, with 10 bases between the two germline ends. This CDR3 has 13 amino acids. In DNA, the CDR3 is TGCAGCGCTGGACAGAGCTCTGGAAACACCATATATTTT. It yields the protein CSAGQSSGNTIYF. Variable domain in full (rest from reference TRBV29-1 and TRBJ1-3): SAVISQKPSRDICQRGTSLTIQCQVDSQVTMMFWYRQQPGQSLTLIATANQGSEATYESGFVIDKFPISRPNLTFSTLTVSNMSPEDSSIYLCSAGQSSGNTIYFGEGSWLTVV.

The CDR3 protein is CASSPTGGYGNTIYF. The CDR3 region has the DNA TGTGCCAGCAGCCCCACAGGGGGTTATGGAAACACCATATATTTT. The chain combines TRBV5-4 with TRBJ1-3; 8 bases are a match to TRBD1. The CDR3 loop spans 15 amino acids. Germline CDR1 is SGHNT and CDR2 is YYREEE (reference sequence). V lost 4 bases and J lost 3; bases outside the gene matches: 6.

The chain recombines TRBV5-1 with TRBJ1-4; TRBD1 agrees at 9 bases. Per germline, CDR1 SGHRS and CDR2 YFSETQ. After removal of 6 bases from V and 3 bases from J, the junction contained 3 bases not matched to a gene. The CDR3 totals 14 residues. Written as DNA, the CDR3 is TGCGCCAGCACCAGGACAGGGGCTAATGAAAAACTGTTTTTT. The encoded protein is CASTRTGANEKLFF.